What follows describes a single T cell receptor beta chain. Its antigen is not identified. This entry is derived from a study of CD8 T cells in ankylosing spondylitis. Germline lookup yields CDR1 SGHRS and CDR2 YFSETQ. The V gene lost 0 bases and the J gene lost 6 bases, with 12 bases spanning the gap. The CDR3 sequence is 15 residues long. Overall study results and limits: A TCR beta motif of roughly 8 highly homologous variants seemed to mark ankylosing spondylitis blood. Peripheral blood samples showed relatively rare disease-linked clones, and these clones were CD8+. Matched synovial fluid from ankylosing spondylitis patients was reported to be enriched for disease-linked clones.

Quantitative 5'-RACE was performed with molecular barcodes, and it yielded the TCR beta libraries. Each CDR3 protein gets one entry after TCRdb re-called the 5' RACE reads with MiXCR. This table holds about 27,000 distinct CDR3 sequences, 6.5% to 9.5% found once. The sequence was obtained from a male donor with ankylosing spondylitis or in good health (not recorded which). The chain employs TRBV5-1 and TRBJ1-4; D call uncertain. Sequencing used blood. CDR3 sequence (DNA): TGCGCCAGCAGCTTGGATGGAGGGAAGGATGAAAAACTGTTTTTT. Protein product: CASSLDGGKDEKLFF.